A few counts support the clone carrying this T cell receptor (beta chain). Its antigen remains unknown. A process of 5'RACE template switching, which added a universal primer site and UMIs, was used to make TCR cDNA. From the 5' RACE reads, TCRdb called clonotypes with MiXCR, one entry per CDR3 protein. The sample lists about 350,000 distinct CDR3 sequences, about 7.8% occurring once. This entry comes from a study of T cells after yellow fever vaccination. Study observations and caveats: The study re-detected most primary-vaccination clones after the booster (96% CD4, approximately 88% CD8). Researchers noted that a small share of clonotypes showed up in both CD4 and CD8 compartments. Highly abundant clonotypes carried over from the bulk population could end up in FACS-sorted repertoires as contaminants.

The CDR3 consists of 14 residues. Germline CDR1 SGHAT, CDR2 FQNNGV. V lost 2 bases to trimming and J lost 3 bases, with 9 bases between them. V is TRBV11-2 and J is TRBJ2-3; D might be TRBD2 (5 bases). The specimen was PBMCs, collected approximately 47 days after the first yellow fever vaccination. This TCR was sampled from a man between 18 and 35 years old who received the YFV17D yellow fever vaccine. The CDR3 DNA sequence: TGTGCCAGCAGCTTACTAGCACGGACAGATACGCAGTATTTT. Its protein is CASSLLARTDTQYF.